Detailed here is one T cell receptor (beta chain). Its antigen has not been determined. No quality values exist for individual bases; no much larger clone is one base distant. Reading the label with the study, this specimen's time point is: cells obtained before transplantation from donor or recipient. CD3+CD4+ and CD3+CD8+ populations were FACS-sorted from unstimulated pre-transplant donor and recipient cells taken from spleen or lymph nodes. This entry is derived from a study of graft-versus-host responses after intestinal transplantation (dated by TCRdb to the early 2020s). Notes on the research overall: The transplants that recipients got were multivisceral, liver-intestinal, or isolated intestinal. All recipients received anti-thymocyte globulin induction followed by maintenance tacrolimus and steroids for about three years. After intestinal transplantation, graft-versus-host and host-versus-graft alloreactive T cell clones in the graft, circulation and bone marrow were tracked using bulk TCR-beta CDR3 sequencing. Alloreactive clones were identified by sequencing pre-transplant mixed lymphocyte reaction products and comparing these products with unstimulated pre-transplant donor and recipient T cells. Of the 20 to 25 intestinal transplant recipients enrolled in the cohort, one of whom was a retransplant, a few patients without pretransplant specimens were excluded. Donor T cell macrochimerism was defined as a peak of at least 4% donor T cells among recipient peripheral blood mononuclear cells. Rather than going through the commercial service, samples from a few later patients were sequenced in-house on an Illumina MiSeq and processed with MiXCR.

The full study reports these points: Early after transplant, peak levels of circulating GvH clones were associated with declines in HvG clones. In the allografts of patients with donor T cell macrochimerism, GvH to HvG T cell clonal ratios were high. The relatively low number and heterogeneity of intestinal transplant patients limited the conclusions. GvH clones were found in recipient bone marrow, and some of the GvH clones appeared earlier in ileal mucosa or blood, which is consistent with an intestinal mucosal origin.

Ends trimmed: V by 4 bases, J by 0 bases; bases unmatched to a gene: 4. Via the germline V gene, CDR1 is ENHRY and CDR2 SYGVKD. The cysteine opens and the phenylalanine closes a CDR3 of 16 amino acids. Only CDR3 DNA is held: 48 bases, read in frame from base 1. The library was built by means of the immunoSEQ multiplex PCR assay. For most patients, genomic DNA was isolated using the Qiagen DNeasy Blood and Tissue Kit and was shipped frozen to Adaptive Biotechnologies for TCR sequencing. For most patients, high-throughput TCR-beta CDR3 sequencing of genomic DNA was performed by Adaptive Biotechnologies. The study's processing was this. Adaptive's ImmunoSEQ software supplied the TCR sequencing data for about 18 patients, while MiXCR and VDJtools were used to process a few other patients. To correct CD4 versus CD8 sorting errors, any sequence found in both subsets at a frequency ratio below 5:1 was removed. CDR3 nucleotide sequences shared between donor and recipient were removed because the origin of such sequences could not be assigned. To be classed as alloreactive, a clone needed at least 2-fold expansion over unstimulated cells and a minimum CFSE-low frequency of 0.002% (template counts) or 0.001% (read counts). Mappable clones were those detected in sequenced pre-transplant spleen, lymph node, or MLR CFSE-low populations of the donor or recipient. Cumulative frequency of alloreactive clones was calculated as a percentage of all sequences weighted by copy number. TCRdb holds this immuneACCESS table with in-frame rearrangements only. Some clones are missing; in checked studies, unresolved V genes explain under half, and the rest has no known cause. V and J calls and clone size are those listed in that table; D and trimming were worked out from the DNA. The sample table shows approximately 130,000 clones, and approximately 94% are seen once. The ten biggest clones cover roughly 0.15% of the sample.

The V and J genes are TRBV10-3 and TRBJ2-1; 9 bases in between match TRBD2. Material: unstimulated CD4+ T cells sorted from spleen or lymph node cells, obtained before intestinal transplant. This receptor was taken from a human donor who received an intestinal transplant. The CDR3 reads as follows: CAISGTSVSSYNEQFF. The nucleotides are TGTGCCATCAGTGGGACTAGCGTTAGCTCCTACAATGAGCAGTTCTTC.